The rows below give T cell receptor beta chains drawn from one sample of a study of cytomegalovirus exposure and HLA in healthy donors. Repertoires were generated with immunoSEQ multiplex PCR, while TCRdb's copy carries only in-frame clones and drops some. The sample records 110,000 or so clones, around 82% being singletons. Material for sequencing was PBMCs. The receptor set was obtained from a woman aged 30 to 39 in good health and CMV-seropositive. Both conserved end residues are part of each CDR3. The order of the fields is D gene, V gene, J gene, clone size, CDR3 protein, CDR3 DNA. D genes are given only for firm matches. Part of the rows lack a size; the others show once, few, many or a class for expanded clones.

-	TRBV12-1	TRBJ2-3	-	CASSPSLADFTDTQYF	TGTGCCAGCAGCCCGTCCCTAGCGGACTTCACAGATACGCAGTATTTT
TRBD1	TRBV11-2	TRBJ2-7	-	CASSLFDGAWGQGAHEQYF	TGTGCCAGCAGCTTATTCGATGGGGCGTGGGGACAGGGGGCCCACGAGCAGTACTTC
-	TRBV19	TRBJ2-2	-	CASMARGKDTGELFF	TGTGCCAGTATGGCGCGGGGAAAAGACACCGGGGAGCTGTTTTTT
-	TRBV6-1	TRBJ1-1	-	CASSEVGALNTEAFF	TGTGCCAGCAGTGAAGTGGGGGCTTTGAACACTGAAGCTTTCTTT
TRBD2	TRBV18	TRBJ2-1	few	CASSPSSGDYNEQFF	TGTGCCAGCTCACCAAGTAGCGGGGACTACAATGAGCAGTTCTTC
-	TRBV6-5	TRBJ1-5	-	CASSLVGGSGQPQHF	TGTGCCAGCAGTTTAGTGGGGGGGTCTGGTCAGCCCCAGCATTTT
-	TRBV6-1	TRBJ2-1	-	CASKAPNEQFF	TGTGCCAGCAAAGCCCCCAATGAGCAGTTCTTC
TRBD2	TRBV19	TRBJ2-1	-	CASSTYYETSGEIYNEQFF	TGTGCCAGTAGTACATACTATGAGACTAGCGGAGAAATTTACAATGAGCAGTTCTTC
-	TRBV18	TRBJ1-1	once	CASSPQQGSDREAFF	TGTGCCAGCTCACCTCAACAGGGCTCGGACCGTGAAGCTTTCTTT
-	TRBV30	TRBJ2-5	once	CAWDAPSGAETQYF	TGTGCCTGGGACGCCCCTTCAGGGGCGGAGACCCAGTACTTC
TRBD1	TRBV11-3	TRBJ2-4	once	CASSLGTELAKNIQYF	TGTGCCAGCAGCCTAGGGACAGAACTAGCCAAAAACATTCAGTACTTC
-	TRBV7-9	TRBJ2-1	-	CSSSLVPLLVLDNEQFF	TGTTCCAGCAGCTTAGTTCCACTGCTAGTACTCGACAATGAGCAGTTCTTC
TRBD1	TRBV9	TRBJ2-7	once	CASSVRDSKTYEQYF	TGTGCCAGCAGCGTCCGGGACAGTAAGACCTACGAGCAGTACTTC
TRBD1	TRBV7-2	TRBJ1-3	few	CASSLTGLGNTIYF	TGTGCCAGCAGCTTGACAGGGCTAGGAAACACCATATATTTT
TRBD1	TRBV12-5	TRBJ2-5	-	CASGTARGGRETQYF	TGTGCTAGTGGTACTGCCCGAGGGGGCCGGGAGACCCAGTACTTC
-	TRBV7-9	TRBJ2-2	-	CASSLVGLHLTGELFF	TGTGCCAGCAGCTTAGTAGGACTCCATTTGACCGGGGAGCTGTTTTTT
-	TRBV20-1	TRBJ2-3	-	CSAEEPDTQYF	TGCAGTGCAGAGGAGCCAGATACGCAGTATTTT
-	TRBV6-6	TRBJ1-2	-	CASSNPGGGYGYTF	TGTGCCAGCAGCAACCCAGGAGGCGGCTATGGCTACACCTTC
TRBD2	TRBV5-4	TRBJ2-7	-	CASSGGLNLYEQYF	TGTGCCAGCAGCGGGGGACTAAATCTCTACGAGCAGTACTTC
-	TRBV7-9	TRBJ1-5	-	CASSVQGDQPQHF	TGTGCCAGCAGCGTACAGGGTGATCAGCCCCAGCATTTT
-	TRBV7-2	TRBJ1-1	-	CASSSATGRNTEAFF	TGTGCCAGCAGCTCCGCCACGGGGAGGAACACTGAAGCTTTCTTT
-	TRBV2	TRBJ2-3	-	CASSEVPTGPSFDTQYF	TGTGCCAGCAGTGAAGTCCCTACAGGACCATCTTTCGATACGCAGTATTTT
TRBD1	TRBV30	TRBJ2-7	-	CACLPHPGQGSYEQYF	TGTGCCTGTCTCCCTCATCCGGGACAGGGGTCCTACGAGCAGTACTTC
TRBD1	TRBV19	TRBJ2-1	-	CASRGQTIWNEQFF	TGTGCCAGTAGGGGACAGACGATATGGAATGAGCAGTTCTTC
TRBD2	TRBV11-3	TRBJ2-3	few	CASSPLAGTSTDTQYF	TGTGCCAGCAGCCCCCTAGCGGGGACTAGCACAGATACGCAGTATTTT
TRBD2	TRBV9	TRBJ2-2	-	CASSVKSSSGKNTGELFF	TGTGCCAGCAGCGTAAAATCGTCTAGCGGAAAAAACACCGGGGAGCTGTTTTTT
-	TRBV5-5	TRBJ1-1	-	CASSLRQGAAGSEAFF	TGTGCCAGCAGCTTGCGCCAAGGGGCTGCGGGATCTGAAGCTTTCTTT
-	TRBV23-1	TRBJ2-2	-	CASSSPTWRHRGAVF	TGCGCCAGCAGTTCGCCCACGTGGAGACACCGGGGAGCTGTTTTT
TRBD1	TRBV19	TRBJ2-5	-	CASSSPGQSQETQYF	TGTGCCAGTAGTTCACCGGGACAGTCCCAAGAGACCCAGTACTTC
TRBD1	TRBV19	TRBJ2-5	-	CASSLRDRGLSETQYF	TGTGCCAGTAGTCTCCGGGACAGGGGCCTTTCAGAGACCCAGTACTTC
-	TRBV11-3	TRBJ2-7	-	CASSLLSYEQYF	TGTGCCAGCAGCTTGTTATCCTACGAGCAGTACTTC
TRBD2	TRBV19	TRBJ2-5	few	CASRTLAGGQETQYF	TGTGCCAGTAGAACACTAGCGGGGGGGCAAGAGACCCAGTACTTC
TRBD1	TRBV29-1	TRBJ1-5	-	CSVAQGPLFSNQPQHF	TGCAGCGTTGCACAGGGGCCCCTATTTAGCAATCAGCCCCAGCATTTT
TRBD1	TRBV7-2	TRBJ2-7	-	CASSLWLGWDRAHEQYF	TGTGCCAGCAGCTTATGGTTGGGATGGGACAGGGCCCACGAGCAGTACTTC
-	TRBV6-6	TRBJ2-1	-	CASSYSYSNEQFF	TGTGCCAGCAGTTACTCGTACAGCAATGAGCAGTTCTTC
TRBD1	TRBV5-4	TRBJ2-2	-	CASSKWTGGTGELFF	TGTGCCAGCAGCAAGTGGACAGGCGGGACCGGGGAGCTGTTTTTT
-	TRBV11-2	TRBJ2-6	once	CAASDWALASGANVLTF	TGTGCCGCAAGTGATTGGGCCCTAGCGTCTGGGGCCAACGTCCTGACTTTC
-	TRBV28	TRBJ2-1	-	CASSPGGENYNEQFF	TGTGCCAGCAGTCCCGGGGGAGAAAACTACAATGAGCAGTTCTTC
TRBD2	TRBV14	TRBJ2-7	-	CASSQESGGPYEQYF	TGTGCCAGCAGCCAAGAAAGCGGGGGGCCTTACGAGCAGTACTTC
-	TRBV6-1	TRBJ1-2	-	CAGGFENYGYTF	TGTGCGGGGGGGTTTGAAAACTATGGCTACACCTTC
TRBD1	TRBV5-4	TRBJ1-1	once	CASSLQGRENTEAFF	TGTGCCAGCAGCTTACAGGGGCGCGAGAACACTGAAGCTTTCTTT
TRBD1	TRBV4-1	TRBJ1-5	-	CASSQVQGNNQPQHF	TGCGCCAGCAGCCAGGTACAGGGGAACAATCAGCCCCAGCATTTT
-	TRBV7-2	TRBJ1-5	-	CASSLDGSNQPQHF	TGTGCCAGCAGTCTCGACGGGAGCAATCAGCCCCAGCATTTT
TRBD1	TRBV29-1	TRBJ1-2	-	CSVYTMTGANYGYTF	TGCAGCGTTTATACGATGACAGGGGCTAACTATGGCTACACCTTC
-	TRBV2	TRBJ2-7	-	CASSEGAGVLYEQYF	TGTGCCAGCAGTGAAGGGGCAGGGGTTTTATACGAGCAGTACTTC
-	TRBV5-1	TRBJ1-1	-	CASRFGGSRADPNTEAFF	TGCGCCAGCAGGTTCGGAGGATCTCGCGCTGACCCAAACACTGAAGCTTTCTTT
-	TRBV7-9	TRBJ2-7	-	CASSLGAGLYEQYF	TGTGCCAGCAGCTTAGGGGCTGGGTTGTACGAGCAGTACTTC
-	TRBV6-1	TRBJ2-7	-	CALRSTVTYEQYF	TGTGCCTTACGATCGACAGTAACCTACGAGCAGTACTTC
-	TRBV18	TRBJ2-3	-	CASSPGTHTDTQYF	TGTGCCAGCTCACCCGGGACTCACACAGATACGCAGTATTTT
-	TRBV18	TRBJ1-2	once	CASSPLSLNYGYTF	TGTGCCAGCTCTCCCCTGTCACTCAACTATGGCTACACCTTC
-	TRBV6-6	TRBJ1-1	-	CASSYSGANTEAFF	TGTGCCAGCAGTTACTCAGGGGCGAACACTGAAGCTTTCTTT
TRBD2	TRBV19	TRBJ2-5	-	CASRKGLAGEETQYF	TGTGCCAGTAGAAAGGGACTAGCGGGGGAGGAGACCCAGTACTTC
-	TRBV6-1	TRBJ1-1	-	CASSEVVGFFGTEAFF	TGTGCCAGCAGTGAAGTAGTCGGGTTCTTTGGCACTGAAGCTTTCTTT